The rows below give T cell receptor beta chains drawn from one sample of a study of blood T cell repertoires in COVID-19. Libraries were prepared by immunoSEQ multiplex PCR; TCRdb keeps only in-frame clonotypes and omits some of them. The data hold approximately 200,000 clones, with around 87% observed a single time. Sequencing was done on a sample of peripheral blood. The source of these receptors is a woman between 25 and 40 years old with active or convalescent COVID-19. Both conserved end residues are part of each CDR3. D genes are given only for firm matches. Size tells how often a clone was seen (once, few, many) or the class of an expanded clone, and some rows leave it out.

j_call clone_size v_call d_call cdr3_aa cdr3_nt
TRBJ1-2 - TRBV3-1/TRBV3-2 - CASSLRQRGNDGYTF TGTGCCAGCAGCCTACGACAGAGGGGGAACGATGGCTACACCTTC
TRBJ1-4 - TRBV25-1 - CASSLRVGKLFF TGTGCCAGCAGTCTCAGGGTCGGAAAACTGTTTTTT
TRBJ2-7 - TRBV13 - CASSSPGPPYEQYF TGTGCCAGCAGCTCCCCAGGGCCTCCCTACGAGCAGTACTTC
TRBJ2-1 - TRBV7-9 - CASIRPRGPNLNNEQFF TGTGCCAGCATCCGCCCCAGGGGACCGAACCTTAACAATGAGCAGTTCTTC
TRBJ1-1 - TRBV9 - CASSVAGRNTEAFF TGTGCCAGCAGCGTAGCTGGGAGGAACACTGAAGCTTTCTTT
TRBJ2-5 few TRBV27 TRBD2 CASSLSLAGGRETQYF TGTGCCAGCAGTTTATCCCTAGCGGGCGGGAGGGAGACCCAGTACTTC
TRBJ2-5 - TRBV28 - CASSQGRGYQETQYF TGTGCCAGCAGCCAAGGACGGGGGTACCAAGAGACCCAGTACTTC
TRBJ1-4 - TRBV9 TRBD1 CASSVGTGSQNEKLFF TGTGCCAGCAGCGTTGGGACAGGGTCTCAAAATGAAAAACTGTTTTTT
TRBJ2-1 - TRBV6-6 TRBD2 CASSWEGDEQFF TGTGCCAGCAGTTGGGAGGGCGATGAGCAGTTCTTC
TRBJ2-5 once TRBV18 - CASSPPRGETQYF TGTGCCAGCTCACCACCTCGAGGAGAGACCCAGTACTTC
TRBJ1-2 once TRBV2 TRBD1 CASSERDRVRYNYGYTF TGTGCCAGCAGCGAAAGAGACAGGGTTCGGTACAACTATGGCTACACCTTC
TRBJ2-3 once TRBV4-2 TRBD2 CASSHQTSGELTDTQYF TGTGCCAGCAGCCACCAAACTAGCGGGGAACTCACAGATACGCAGTATTTT
TRBJ1-2 - TRBV30 - CAWSHAGRYYGYTF TGTGCCTGGAGCCATGCGGGACGCTACTATGGCTACACCTTC
TRBJ1-2 - TRBV11-2 - CASSLDRGRYTF TGTGCCAGCAGCTTAGACAGGGGCCGCTACACCTTC
TRBJ2-3 - TRBV28 - CASSLPITISGHTDTQYF TGTGCCAGCAGTTTACCCATTACGATCAGCGGGCATACAGATACGCAGTATTTT
TRBJ2-3 - TRBV27 TRBD2 CASSLGLTSGASTQYF TGTGCCAGCAGTTTAGGGTTGACTAGCGGGGCATCGACGCAGTATTTT
TRBJ2-1 once TRBV29-1 TRBD2 CSVVGVGGGNNEQFF TGCAGCGTTGTTGGGGTTGGGGGGGGAAACAATGAGCAGTTCTTC
TRBJ1-1 - TRBV7-9 - CASSSSPRVAFF TGTGCCAGCAGCTCCTCGCCCCGGGTAGCTTTCTTT
TRBJ2-7 - TRBV6-5 - CASRTGVGTYEQYF TGTGCCAGCAGGACGGGGGTGGGAACCTACGAGCAGTACTTC
TRBJ2-1 - TRBV19 TRBD1 CASSIWQGVDEQFF TGTGCCAGTAGTATATGGCAGGGGGTCGATGAGCAGTTCTTC
TRBJ1-2 - TRBV5-1 TRBD1 CASSFRRTGVYGYTF TGCGCCAGCAGCTTCAGGCGGACAGGGGTCTATGGCTACACCTTC
TRBJ1-2 - TRBV29-1 - CSVYQGSGYTF TGCAGCGTTTACCAGGGGAGTGGCTACACCTTC
TRBJ1-1 - TRBV7-6 TRBD1 CASSLGQGIGTEAFF TGTGCCAGCAGCTTAGGACAGGGGATTGGCACTGAAGCTTTCTTT
TRBJ2-2 - TRBV28 - CASISSTPGELFF TGTGCCAGCATCTCAAGTACACCCGGGGAGCTGTTTTTT
TRBJ1-2 - TRBV7-9 - CASRPGHTYGYTF TGTGCCAGCAGGCCGGGACACACCTATGGCTACACCTTC
TRBJ2-7 - TRBV2 TRBD1 CASILGPTGGEQYF TGTGCCAGCATATTGGGACCGACAGGGGGCGAGCAGTACTTC
TRBJ1-6 - TRBV9 - CASGRGRNNSPLHF TGTGCCAGCGGGAGGGGCAGGAATAATTCACCCCTCCACTTT
TRBJ2-3 - TRBV7-6 - CASSLGTGPTDTQYF TGTGCCAGCAGCTTAGGAACAGGGCCCACAGATACGCAGTATTTT
TRBJ1-5 - TRBV6-5 - CASSYSGTPNQPQHF TGTGCCAGCAGTTACTCGGGGACACCTAATCAGCCCCAGCATTTT
TRBJ2-1 - TRBV4-2 TRBD2 CASSQEGLAGANEQFF TGTGCCAGCAGCCAAGAGGGACTAGCGGGAGCCAATGAGCAGTTCTTC
TRBJ2-2 - TRBV5-4 TRBD2 CASSLGLAGTGELFF TGTGCCAGCAGCTTAGGACTAGCGGGAACCGGGGAGCTGTTTTTT
TRBJ2-7 - TRBV18 - CASSPPGLSYEQYF TGTGCCAGCTCCCCACCAGGACTTTCCTACGAGCAGTACTTC
TRBJ1-4 - TRBV7-9 - CASSPVSANEKLFF TGTGCCAGCAGCCCCGTTTCCGCGAACGAAAAACTGTTTTTT
TRBJ1-2 once TRBV14 - CASSQGIGRGYGYTF TGTGCCAGCAGCCAAGGTATCGGCAGGGGATATGGCTACACCTTC
TRBJ2-1 once TRBV6-5 - CASSYTGLNEQFF TGTGCCAGCAGTTACACAGGGTTAAATGAGCAGTTCTTC
TRBJ2-1 - TRBV9 - CASSTTSYNEQFF TGTGCCAGCAGCACGACTAGCTACAATGAGCAGTTCTTC
TRBJ1-1 - TRBV5-1 - CASSLVSGTEAFF TGCGCCAGCAGCTTGGTGTCGGGCACTGAAGCTTTCTTT
TRBJ2-2 - TRBV10-3 TRBD1 CAISEGGQGSTGELFF TGTGCCATCAGTGAGGGAGGACAGGGATCTACCGGGGAGCTGTTTTTT
TRBJ2-1 - TRBV5-6 TRBD2 CASSPGTTFYNEQFF TGTGCCAGCAGCCCTGGGACTACCTTCTACAATGAGCAGTTCTTC
TRBJ2-3 - TRBV29-1 TRBD2 CSVIGRAKDTQYF TGCAGCGTTATCGGGAGGGCGAAAGATACGCAGTATTTT
TRBJ1-1 - TRBV19 - CASSRGNTEAFF TGTGCCAGTAGCAGGGGAAACACTGAAGCTTTCTTT
TRBJ1-4 - TRBV15 - CATSRGLAAGTNEKLFF TGTGCCACCAGCAGAGGGTTAGCAGCTGGAACTAATGAAAAACTGTTTTTT
TRBJ1-2 - TRBV30 - CAWNTQGTDGYTF TGTGCCTGGAATACACAGGGTACCGATGGCTACACCTTC
TRBJ1-2 once TRBV19 - CASSSLGYGYTF TGTGCCAGTAGCTCCCTAGGCTATGGCTACACCTTC
TRBJ2-5 - TRBV4-2 TRBD2 CASSPLAAQETQYF TGTGCCAGCAGCCCGCTAGCGGCCCAAGAGACCCAGTACTTC
TRBJ1-4 - TRBV27 - CASSPTGTTNEKLFF TGTGCCAGCAGTCCAACAGGAACAACTAATGAAAAACTGTTTTTT
TRBJ1-4 - TRBV9 - CASSVGRGANEKLFF TGTGCCAGCAGCGTAGGGCGGGGGGCTAATGAAAAACTGTTTTTT
TRBJ1-1 - TRBV20-1 - CSASGRQMNTEAFF TGCAGTGCTAGTGGGCGGCAGATGAACACTGAAGCTTTCTTT